This T cell receptor (beta chain) emerged from a study of shared clonotypes between healthy human individuals. In regard to this clone: Its antigen remains unknown.

The protocol was immunoSEQ multiplex PCR, while the TCRdb copy is restricted to in-frame clones and leaves out a portion. The sample lists over 850,000 clones, more than 75% seen once, with around 0.61% in the top ten. Whole-study findings and limits: Clonotype sharing levels among donors were expected to vary with sequencing depth.

The CDR3 has 16 residues. The V segment lost 5 bases and the J segment 5 bases; nucleotides outside the gene matches: 7. Germline-derived CDR1 and CDR2 are SGHVS and FNYEAQ. This receptor was taken from a man aged 18 to 30 in good health. Some clones in this sample may be carry-over from other donors' samples. Sample: memory CD4+ T cells from PBMCs. Specified subset: CD45RA-negative fraction. This rearrangement joins TRBV7-6 to TRBJ2-5; 14 nucleotides align to TRBD2. CDR3 coding DNA: TGTGCCAGCAGCCCGCGGACTAGCGGGAGGTCGGAGACCCAGTACTTC. This translates into CASSPRTSGRSETQYF.